These 19 T cell receptor beta chains were all obtained from the same sample, sequenced in a study of technical replicates of blood from a few donors. Profiling relied on immunoSEQ multiplex PCR, and the TCRdb table lists in-frame clones only, not all of them. The sample includes roughly 80,000 clones, roughly 90% seen only once; the top ten take about 0.38%. The sample consisted of T cells isolated from PBMCs. All receptors come from a human donor in good health.

J is TRBJ1-1 and V is TRBV4-1; D may be TRBD1 (6 bases). Trimming removed 2 bases at V and 7 bases at J, with 11 bases between. The CDR3 contains 13 residues. Germline V gene data show CDR1 as MGHRA and CDR2 as YSYEKL. The CDR3 DNA reads as TGCGCCAGCAGCCAACCCACAGGGTTTGAAGCTTTCTTT. Amino acids: CASSQPTGFEAFF.

The CDR3 sequence: CATSLSSSTGGQPQHF. The CDR3 region has the DNA TGTGCCACCAGCCTGTCGAGTAGCACAGGGGGCCAGCCCCAGCATTTT. The chain uses TRBV15 and TRBJ1-5; 9 nucleotides line up with TRBD1. Looked up from germline, CDR1 is LNHNV and CDR2 is YYDKDF (reference sequence). Germline trimming cut 5 bases from V and 7 bases from J; bases unmatched to any gene: 12. This CDR3 is built from 16 residues.

The CDR3 coding sequence is TGCGCCAGCAGCCAAGATTTGGAGGGGCCCGAAACCTACGAGCAGTACTTC. Amino acid sequence: CASSQDLEGPETYEQYF. The V and J genes are TRBV4-1 and TRBJ2-7; possibly TRBD2 for D (6 bases). CDR3 length: 17 amino acids. Germline V gene lookup returns CDR1 MGHRA and CDR2 YSYEKL. Trimming left V 0 bases short and J 2 bases short, with 17 bases between.

The chain couples TRBV9 to TRBJ1-2; D is uncertain. CDR1 and CDR2 (germline): SGDLS, YYNGEE. V was cut by 3 bases and J by 6 bases, with 12 bases left in between. There are 13 residues in the CDR3. CDR3 region: CASSDSFGNGYTF. As DNA, the CDR3 is TGTGCCAGCAGCGACTCCTTCGGGAATGGCTACACCTTC. The complete variable domain, with remaining parts taken from reference TRBV9 and TRBJ1-2, reads DSGVTQTPKHLITATGQRVTLRCSPRSGDLSVYWYQQSLDQGLQFLIQYYNGEERAKGNILERFSAQQFPDLHSELNLSSLELGDSALYFCASSDSFGNGYTFGSGTRLTVV.

The chain carries TRBV27 and TRBJ2-1; 7 bases are shared with TRBD2. Germline V gives CDR1 MNHEY, CDR2 SMNVEV (reference sequence). CDR3 length: 14 amino acids. Trimming took 5 bases from V and 7 from J; bases not matched to a gene: 8. Here the CDR3 DNA reads TGTGCCAGCAGTGGACTAGAGGTTTTGAATGAGCAGTTCTTC. Translating gives CASSGLEVLNEQFF.

V is TRBV7-9 and J is TRBJ2-7, with D possibly matching TRBD1 (5 bases). Germline assignment: CDR1 SEHNR and CDR2 FQNEAQ (reference sequence). The CDR3 spans 15 residues. Trimming took 5 bases from V and 0 from J, leaving 14 bases between them. CDR3 sequence (DNA): TGTGCCAGCAGCCCATCAGACAGCTACTCCTACGAGCAGTACTTC. The encoded protein is CASSPSDSYSYEQYF.

This chain connects TRBV9 to TRBJ2-3; 13 bases map to TRBD2. This CDR3 spans 16 amino acids. Looked up from germline, CDR1 is SGDLS and CDR2 is YYNGEE. The V and J ends lost 3 bases and 5 bases, in that order; junction bases with no gene match: 6. The CDR3 nucleotides are TGTGCCAGCAGCGACTCCGGACTAGCGGGAGTAGATACGCAGTATTTT. Translation: CASSDSGLAGVDTQYF.

The chain employs TRBV6-1 and TRBJ2-2; 8 bases match TRBD1. The CDR3 sequence is 15 residues long. Trimming removed 4 bases from V and 5 bases from J; junction bases left unmatched: 6. Looked up from germline, CDR1 is MNHNS and CDR2 is SASEGT. The CDR3 DNA reads TGTGCCAGCAGTGGGACAGGGATTGGGACCGGGGAGCTGTTTTTT. Translating gives CASSGTGIGTGELFF.

The chain recombines TRBV11-2 with TRBJ1-1, with a tentative D call TRBD1 (6 bases). Germline CDR1 and CDR2: SGHAT and FQNNGV. V shed 3 bases and J shed 4 bases, with 9 bases lying between them. The CDR3 covers 13 residues. The CDR3 loop is CASSFNRATEAFF. The CDR3 region has the DNA TGTGCCAGCAGCTTCAACAGGGCCACTGAAGCTTTCTTT.

As for this clone: Other nucleotide sequences from this sample produce the same CDR3. The rearrangement uses TRBV9 and TRBJ2-7; D not certain. The length of the CDR3 is 12 residues. Germline V lookup: CDR1 SGDLS, CDR2 YYNGEE. With 4 bases removed from V and 4 bases from J, the gap between germline ends came to 9 bases. As DNA, the CDR3 is TGTGCCAGCAGCCCGGGTGGATACGAGCAGTACTTC. Translated, it gives CASSPGGYEQYF.

CDR3: CASSYRDTYGYTF. The CDR3 nucleotides are TGTGCCAGCAGTTACCGAGACACCTATGGCTACACCTTC. The chain employs TRBV6-5 and TRBJ1-2; D ambiguous. The germline V gene has CDR1 MNHEY and CDR2 SVGAGI. The CDR3 has 13 residues. With 2 bases removed from V and 4 bases from J, the gap between germline ends came to 8 bases.

The rearrangement uses TRBV9 and TRBJ2-1, with 9 bases lining up with TRBD2. CDR3 size: 11 residues. CDR1 SGDLS and CDR2 YYNGEE come from the germline V gene. Trimming cost V 3 bases and J 14 bases; bases outside gene matches: 3. In DNA, the CDR3 is TGTGCCAGCAGCGGTAGCGGGAGCGAGTTCTTC. It translates to CASSGSGSEFF.

This clone was seen just once. The CDR3 DNA sequence: TGTGCCAGCAGCTTTGACAGGGGTGGATATAGCAATCAGCCCCAGCATTTT. Its translation: CASSFDRGGYSNQPQHF. The V call is TRBV7-2, the J call TRBJ1-5, with 8 bases identical to TRBD1. The germline CDR1 and CDR2 sequences are SGHTA and FQGNSA. Germline trimming cut 3 bases from V and 0 bases from J; bases unmatched to any gene: 7. The CDR3 length is 17 residues.

The V and J genes are TRBV9 and TRBJ1-1, with no clear D. Germline V CDR1 and CDR2: SGDLS, YYNGEE. The CDR3 has 13 amino acids. Trimming cost V 4 bases and J 6 bases, with 13 bases left between them. The CDR3 reads CASSPLRVSEAFF. For the CDR3, the DNA is TGTGCCAGCAGCCCCTTGAGGGTATCTGAAGCTTTCTTT.

The J gene is TRBJ2-2, the V gene TRBV6-5, with 7 nucleotides matching TRBD1. The germline V gene encodes CDR1 MNHEY and CDR2 SVGAGI. V gave up 9 bases and J gave up 6 bases; unmatched junction bases: 7. This CDR3 spans 13 amino acids. CDR3 in DNA: TGTGCCAGTAAACAGGGGATGGCCGGGGAGCTGTTTTTT. Translation gives CASKQGMAGELFF.

J is TRBJ2-7 and V is TRBV7-9, with 8 nucleotides matching TRBD1. CDR1 and CDR2 (germline): SEHNR, FQNEAQ (reference sequence). Germline trimming cut 5 bases from V and 5 bases from J; bases unmatched to any gene: 8. The CDR3 has 14 amino acids. CDR3 residues: CASSLLTGANEQYF. DNA of the CDR3: TGTGCCAGCAGCCTACTGACAGGGGCGAACGAGCAGTACTTC. Variable domain in full (rest from reference TRBV7-9 and TRBJ2-7): DTGVSQNPRHKITKRGQNVTFRCDPISEHNRLYWYRQTLGQGPEFLTYFQNEAQLEKSRLLSDRFSAERPKGSFSTLEIQRTEQGDSAMYLCASSLLTGANEQYFGPGTRLTVT.

This sequence joins TRBV19 and TRBJ1-4; D is undetermined. The CDR3 contains 14 residues. Per the germline V gene, CDR1 is LNHDA and CDR2 is SQIVND (reference sequence). The V gene lost 4 bases and the J gene lost 5 bases, with 11 bases spanning the gap. The CDR3 sequence is CASSRAMENEKLFF. The CDR3 region has the DNA TGTGCCAGTAGTAGGGCCATGGAAAATGAAAAACTGTTTTTT.

The rearrangement joins TRBV5-6 to TRBJ1-4; the D gene is possibly TRBD1 (6 bases). This CDR3 has 15 residues. Germline lookup yields CDR1 SGHDT and CDR2 YYEEEE. Trimming removed 0 bases at V and 7 bases at J, with 13 bases between. CDR3: CASSLGGGWSEKLFF. The CDR3 bases are TGTGCCAGCAGCTTGGGGGGGGGCTGGAGTGAAAAACTGTTTTTT.

This clone was seen a single time. The V and J genes are TRBV27 and TRBJ2-7; 10 bases agree with TRBD1. V shed 8 bases, J shed 0 bases, and the junction held 16 bases outside the gene matches. CDR3 size: 18 residues. Germline values: CDR1 MNHEY, CDR2 SMNVEV (reference sequence). The CDR3 DNA sequence: TGTGCCAGCTTTCCGGGACAGGGGCCCTTTTACTGCTCCTACGAGCAGTACTTC. Protein: CASFPGQGPFYCSYEQYF.